These 12 T cell receptor beta chains came from one sample sequenced in a study of T cells in Graves' hyperthyroidism and ophthalmopathy. TCR beta CDR3 regions were amplified from RNA transcripts. In the first-round RT-PCR of the TCR CDR3, the HTBI primer set was used. Each CDR3 protein is one row after TCRdb ran MiXCR on the multiplex PCR reads. Among over 250,000 distinct CDR3 sequences listed, around a quarter were seen once. The sequenced sample consisted of blood. The source of these receptors is a middle-aged man with Graves' hyperthyroidism that later progressed to Graves' ophthalmopathy.

This clonotype was found many times. This chain joins TRBV27 and TRBJ2-5; 7 bases match TRBD2. The junction had 7 bases not matched to a gene; V was cut back by 0 bases and J by 3 bases. Germline-derived CDR1 and CDR2 are MNHEY and SMNVEV (reference sequence). The CDR3 contains 16 residues. CDR3 nucleotide sequence: TGTGCCAGCAGTTTATCAGTCCGGGAGGTTGAAGAGACCCAGTACTTC. Its protein product is CASSLSVREVEETQYF.

The J gene is TRBJ2-5, the V gene TRBV10-3; 15 positions agree with TRBD2. Germline loops: CDR1 ENHRY, CDR2 SYGVKD. Trimming took 4 bases from V and 4 from J; bases not matched to a gene: 13. The CDR3 extends over 19 amino acids. This chain's CDR3 is CAISGVGLAGGPGGETQYF. In DNA form, the CDR3 reads TGTGCCATCAGTGGCGTCGGACTAGCGGGAGGGCCGGGGGGAGAGACCCAGTACTTC.

This chain connects TRBV6-5 to TRBJ1-4, with no clear D. The CDR3 extends over 14 amino acids. Germline V gives CDR1 MNHEY, CDR2 SVGAGI. V shed 2 bases and J shed 2 bases, with 6 bases lying between them. The CDR3 coding sequence is TGTGCCAGCAGTTACACAGTGACTAATGAAAAACTGTTTTTT. Amino acids: CASSYTVTNEKLFF.

The chain has TRBV6-1 and TRBJ2-5; 11 bases are shared with TRBD1. Germline CDR1 MNHNS, CDR2 SASEGT. Trimming at V came to 6 bases and at J to 5 bases, leaving 8 bases not matched to a gene. The CDR3 totals 15 residues. The CDR3 bases are TGTGCCAGCAGGGAGGGACAGGGGGTGGCGGAGACCCAGTACTTC. Translation: CASREGQGVAETQYF.

V usage is TRBV6-2 or TRBV6-3 and J usage is TRBJ2-7; D perhaps matches TRBD1 (5 bases). CDR3 size: 17 residues. CDR1 and CDR2 (germline): MNHEY, SVGEGT. Trimming cost V 7 bases and J 3 bases, with 25 bases left between them. The CDR3 DNA reads TGTGCCAGCACGGCCAGGGTTTCGGGTTCCGTAGTCTACGAGCAGTACTTC. Translating it yields CASTARVSGSVVYEQYF.

This clonotype was observed many times. The rearrangement links TRBV19 to TRBJ2-2; 11 bases match TRBD2. Losses at the gene ends were 3 bases for V and 4 bases for J; bases not matched to a gene: 7. This CDR3 spans 17 amino acids. The germline V gene encodes CDR1 LNHDA and CDR2 SQIVND (reference sequence). CDR3 loop: CASSIWLAGGGTGELFF. CDR3 in DNA: TGTGCCAGTAGTATTTGGCTAGCGGGAGGTGGCACCGGGGAGCTGTTTTTT.

There are many counts of this clonotype. V is TRBV20-1 and J is TRBJ1-5, with D possibly being TRBD1 (6 bases). This CDR3 region has 14 residues. The V gene lost 4 bases and the J gene lost 6 bases, with 16 bases spanning the gap. Germline V CDR1 and CDR2: DFQATT, SNEGSKA (reference sequence). In DNA form, the CDR3 reads TGCAGTGCTACGAATCGACAGGAGCTTCAGCCCCAGCATTTT. This translates into CSATNRQELQPQHF.

This clonotype was counted ten times or more. The V call is TRBV24-1, the J call TRBJ1-2, with 9 bases matching TRBD1. The CDR3 loop spans 14 amino acids. V shed 4 bases, J shed 6 bases, and the junction held 5 bases outside the gene matches. In germline, CDR1 is KGHDR, CDR2 SFDVKD. CDR3 sequence: CATSDSTGGHGYTF. The CDR3 DNA follows: TGTGCCACCAGTGACTCGACAGGGGGTCATGGCTACACCTTC.

This clonotype was seen ten or more times. The chain couples TRBV24-1 to TRBJ2-5, with 11 bases matching TRBD2. After removal of 2 bases from V and 7 bases from J, the junction contained 14 bases not matched to a gene. Germline CDR1 and CDR2: KGHDR and SFDVKD. The CDR3 consists of 18 residues. CDR3: CATSDSGGLAGAIGTQYF. In nucleotides, the CDR3 is TGTGCCACCAGTGATTCGGGAGGACTAGCGGGTGCGATAGGGACCCAGTACTTC.

This clonotype was observed many times. The rearrangement joins TRBV12-3 or TRBV12-4 to TRBJ1-3; D gene ambiguous. This CDR3 has 13 amino acids. With 9 bases removed from V and 2 bases from J, the gap between germline ends came to 11 bases. CDR3 sequence: CASQARPGNTIYF. Written as DNA, the CDR3 is TGTGCCAGTCAGGCCCGGCCTGGAAACACCATATATTTT.

The chain combines TRBV20-1 with TRBJ2-5; 9 bases match TRBD2. J was trimmed by 7 bases and V by 3 bases; bases with no gene match: 12. The CDR3 sequence is 15 residues long. Germline V CDR1 and CDR2: DFQATT, SNEGSKA (reference sequence). The CDR3 DNA follows: TGCAGTGCTAGTAGGCTAGCGGGAAACCTCGGGACCCAGTACTTC. Translating gives CSASRLAGNLGTQYF.

The rearrangement links TRBV12-3 or TRBV12-4 to TRBJ2-7; TRBD2 might be the D (6 bases). Trimming took off 2 bases at V and 4 bases at J, with 12 bases between the two ends. CDR3 length equals 14 residues. For the CDR3, the DNA is TGTGCCAGCAGTTTATTAGCGGATAAATACGAGCAGTACTTC. It codes for CASSLLADKYEQYF.